These 22 T cell receptor beta chains came from one sample sequenced in a study of blood T cell repertoires in COVID-19. Clones were read by immunoSEQ multiplex PCR, and TCRdb kept only the in-frame ones, dropping some. The sample contains 150,000 to 200,000 clones, roughly 84% of which appear only once. The sequencing sample was made of PBMCs or T cells enriched from blood (not recorded which). The source is a woman between 25 and 40 years old who had been exposed to COVID-19.

The chain is built from TRBV6-5 and TRBJ1-4, with TRBD1 matching over 7 bases. CDR1 and CDR2 (germline): MNHEY, SVGAGI. V was clipped by 6 bases and J by 2 bases; unmatched bases: 3. The CDR3 has 14 residues. CDR3 sequence (DNA): TGTGCCAGCAGCAGGGGGTCGACTAATGAAAAACTGTTTTTT. This sequence encodes CASSRGSTNEKLFF.

V gene TRBV5-1 combines with J gene TRBJ2-3, with a possible D match to TRBD2 (7 bases). V shed 4 bases and J shed 2 bases, with 26 bases lying between them. The germline gives CDR1 SGHRS, CDR2 YFSETQ. The CDR3 runs to 19 residues. CDR3 bases: TGCGCCAGCAGCCCCTGGGTGGGGGGGCTACCGAGGGACACAGATACGCAGTATTTT. It is translated as CASSPWVGGLPRDTDTQYF.

This clone showed up just a few times. The chain employs TRBV15 and TRBJ2-1; TRBD2 aligns across 8 bases. Germline CDR1 reads LNHNV; CDR2 reads YYDKDF (reference sequence). The CDR3 runs to 15 residues. With V trimmed by 1 base and J by 4 bases, 3 bases remained unmatched. The CDR3, as DNA: TGTGCCACCAGCAGAGTTAGCGGGGAGTACAATGAGCAGTTCTTC. Its translation is CATSRVSGEYNEQFF.

V is TRBV7-2 and J is TRBJ2-2, with TRBD2 identical over 8 bases. From germline, CDR1 is SGHTA and CDR2 FQGNSA. The CDR3 totals 17 residues. The junction had 10 bases not matched to a gene; V was cut back by 1 base and J by 6 bases. The CDR3 nucleotides are TGTGCCAGCAGCTTAGGGGGCGGCGGGGGGATTTCCGGGGAGCTGTTTTTT. Protein sequence: CASSLGGGGGISGELFF.

The chain joins TRBV4-1 to TRBJ1-5; TRBD1 agrees at 10 bases. This CDR3 spans 19 amino acids. V was pared by 1 base and J by 0 bases, with 9 bases of the junction left unmatched. Looked up from germline, CDR1 is MGHRA and CDR2 is YSYEKL. The CDR3 loop is CASSQGTGGIFLSNQPQHF. Here the CDR3 DNA reads TGCGCCAGCAGCCAAGGGACAGGGGGTATCTTTCTTAGCAATCAGCCCCAGCATTTT.

The rearrangement joins TRBV4-2 to TRBJ1-1; the D gene is possibly TRBD1 (5 bases). The germline V and J ends were trimmed by 1 base and 1 base, with 7 bases remaining between them. CDR1 and CDR2 (germline): LGHNA, YNFKEQ. The CDR3 consists of 14 residues. The CDR3 sequence is CASSQGGQNTEAFF. The DNA of the CDR3 is TGTGCCAGCAGCCAAGGAGGACAGAACACTGAAGCTTTCTTT.

This clone has only a few counts. The J gene is TRBJ1-2, the V gene TRBV29-1; possibly TRBD1 for D (6 bases). CDR3 length: 13 amino acids. Trimming cost V 3 bases and J 4 bases, with 12 bases left between them. Looked up from germline, CDR1 is SQVTM and CDR2 is ANQGSEA. The chain's CDR3 is CSVERGAGYGYTF. The CDR3 region has the DNA TGCAGCGTTGAGCGGGGGGCGGGCTATGGCTACACCTTC.

This sequence joins TRBV23-1 and TRBJ2-7; D is possibly TRBD1 (5 bases). TRBV23-1 falls under the ORF class, with uncertain function. V was shortened by 0 bases and J by 4 bases, with 10 bases between the two germline ends. This CDR3 has 14 amino acids. CDR3 in amino acids: CASSQSDSLYEQYF. The CDR3 DNA reads as TGCGCCAGCAGTCAATCCGACAGCTTGTACGAGCAGTACTTC.

The chain uses TRBV7-6 and TRBJ2-1; TRBD2 might be the D (6 bases). The germline V and J ends were trimmed by 5 bases and 5 bases, with 16 bases remaining between them. This CDR3 is built from 15 residues. CDR1 is SGHVS and CDR2 is FNYEAQ in the germline V gene. CDR3 DNA sequence: TGTGCCAGCAGCACCCTGGAGGGGAAGGACAATGAGCAGTTCTTC. It yields the protein CASSTLEGKDNEQFF. Based on the CDR3 plus reference TRBV7-6 and TRBJ2-1, the full variable domain is GAGVSQSPRYKVTKRGQDVALRCDPISGHVSLYWYRQALGQGPEFLTYFNYEAQQDKSGLPNDRFSAERPEGSISTLTIQRTEQRDSAMYRCASSTLEGKDNEQFFGPGTRLTVL.

The chain uses TRBV29-1 and TRBJ2-7; TRBD1 agrees at 8 bases. This CDR3 is built from 11 residues. Germline loops: CDR1 SQVTM, CDR2 ANQGSEA. The junction had 3 bases not matched to a gene; V was cut back by 7 bases and J by 4 bases. The CDR3 protein is CSGRQGYEQYF. Written as DNA, the CDR3 is TGCAGCGGTAGACAGGGGTACGAGCAGTACTTC.

This clone was detected only once. The chain uses TRBV6-5 and TRBJ2-5; D remains ambiguous. V lost 0 bases and J 5 bases, leaving 10 bases between the germline ends. CDR1 is MNHEY, CDR2 SVGAGI, per germline. The CDR3 is made up of 14 amino acids. The CDR3: CASSYSRFVETQYF. The DNA of the CDR3 is TGTGCCAGCAGTTACTCGAGGTTTGTCGAGACCCAGTACTTC.

The chain employs TRBV20-1 and TRBJ2-3; D call uncertain. The CDR3 sequence is 11 residues long. Between the trimmed V and J ends, which lost 6 bases and 4 bases, there was a span of 8 bases. Per germline, CDR1 DFQATT and CDR2 SNEGSKA (reference sequence). CDR3 DNA sequence: TGCAGTGCGAGCATTGCAGATACGCAGTATTTT. Amino acid sequence: CSASIADTQYF.

This clone was seen just once. The chain employs TRBV5-1 and TRBJ2-7; TRBD2 matches at 9 bases. This CDR3 contains 17 residues. Germline V gene sequence: CDR1 SGHRS, CDR2 YFSETQ. The V segment lost 0 bases and the J segment 1 base; nucleotides outside the gene matches: 8. The CDR3 spells CASSLVGGGRASYEQYF. The CDR3 DNA sequence: TGCGCCAGCAGCTTGGTCGGAGGCGGGAGGGCGTCCTACGAGCAGTACTTC.

The chain joins TRBV6-2 or TRBV6-3 to TRBJ2-1; 11 nucleotides line up with TRBD2. Per germline, CDR1 MNHEY and CDR2 SVGEGT. Trimming at V came to 8 bases and at J to 4 bases, leaving 7 bases not matched to a gene. The CDR3 is made up of 15 amino acids. Here the CDR3 DNA reads TGTGCCAGCCGCCATAGCGGGGGGGCTTACAATGAGCAGTTCTTC. As protein: CASRHSGGAYNEQFF.

The V call is TRBV5-6, the J call TRBJ2-7, with a tentative D call TRBD1 (5 bases). CDR1 and CDR2 from the germline V gene are SGHDT and YYEEEE. Trimming took off 3 bases at V and 4 bases at J, with 17 bases between the two ends. This CDR3 contains 15 residues. CDR3 sequence: CASSSVGQGWYEQYF. In DNA, the CDR3 is TGTGCCAGCAGCTCGGTCGGGCAGGGCTGGTACGAGCAGTACTTC.

The rearrangement links TRBV5-1 to TRBJ1-5; D possibly corresponds to TRBD1 (5 bases). V was clipped by 1 base and J by 1 base, with 9 bases between them. The CDR3 is made up of 15 amino acids. CDR1 SGHRS and CDR2 YFSETQ come from the germline V gene. CDR3 in amino acids: CASSLTGESNQPQHF. The CDR3 DNA sequence: TGCGCCAGCAGCTTGACAGGTGAAAGCAATCAGCCCCAGCATTTT.

The J gene is TRBJ1-1, the V gene TRBV10-3, with TRBD1 matching over 9 bases. V gave up 6 bases and J gave up 1 base; unmatched junction bases: 9. CDR3 length equals 16 residues. CDR1 ENHRY and CDR2 SYGVKD come from the germline V gene. CDR3 residues: CAIRTGTGRENTEAFF. Written as DNA, the CDR3 is TGTGCCATCAGGACCGGGACAGGGAGGGAGAACACTGAAGCTTTCTTT.

This clone has just a few counts. DNA for the CDR3: TGCAGCGTTGAGGGGGGACGTGGGAGCACTGAAGCTTTCTTT. The encoded protein is CSVEGGRGSTEAFF. The V call is TRBV29-1, the J call TRBJ1-1; D is possibly TRBD1 (5 bases). The CDR3 spans 14 residues. Looked up from germline, CDR1 is SQVTM and CDR2 is ANQGSEA. The V end was cut by 3 bases, the J end by 4 bases, with 15 bases between.

About this clone itself: Additional DNA sequences in this sample encode the identical CDR3. This rearrangement joins TRBV4-3 to TRBJ2-7; TRBD1 matches at 8 bases. V trimming: 0 bases; J trimming: 1 base; junction bases outside the gene matches: 5. Per the germline V gene, CDR1 is LGHNA and CDR2 is YSLEER. The CDR3 has 16 residues. CDR3 bases: TGCGCCAGCAGCCAAGATCTTGGGGACAGGTCCTACGAGCAGTACTTC. Translation gives CASSQDLGDRSYEQYF.

This clone is labeled as medium-sized. Within the sample, other DNA sequences also encode this same CDR3. The chain recombines TRBV30 with TRBJ1-5; a possible D gene is TRBD1 (6 bases). CDR3 size: 14 residues. The ends were cut back, 1 base at V and 5 bases at J, with 12 bases in the middle. The germline V gene has CDR1 GTSNPN and CDR2 SVGIG (reference sequence). The chain's CDR3 is CAWSGGGRDQPQHF. CDR3 sequence (DNA): TGTGCCTGGAGTGGCGGGGGGCGCGATCAGCCCCAGCATTTT.

This chain joins TRBV7-7 and TRBJ2-5, with no clear D. The germline V and J ends were trimmed by 1 base and 1 base, with 10 bases remaining between them. This CDR3 comprises 15 residues. Germline CDR1 is SSHAT and CDR2 is FNYEAQ (reference sequence). The CDR3 protein is CASSLGTASQETQYF. The CDR3 DNA sequence: TGTGCCAGCAGCTTAGGAACAGCCTCCCAAGAGACCCAGTACTTC.

The chain links TRBV6-5 to TRBJ1-1, with 10 positions matching TRBD1. The CDR3 extends over 13 amino acids. V dropped 2 bases and J dropped 11; count of bases not matched to a gene: 5. From germline, CDR1 is MNHEY and CDR2 SVGAGI. The CDR3 here is CASSYDRGREAFF. In DNA form, the CDR3 reads TGTGCCAGCAGTTACGACAGGGGGCGGGAGGCTTTCTTT.